Presented here are 9 T cell receptor beta chains from one specimen sequenced in a study of T-cell reconstitution after alpha-beta-depleted transplantation in children. It was with unique molecular identifiers that the TCRbeta library was prepared. Via MiXCR, TCRdb re-called the PCR reads, giving one row per CDR3 protein. This sample has approximately 270,000 distinct CDR3 sequences; 9.9% occur once, and the top ten carry over 9%. The sample was PBMCs from the stem cell graft donor, taken from the stem cell graft. All receptors come from a human donor who donated a stem cell graft to a child with SCID.

Many counts were recorded for this clonotype. V and J are TRBV20-1 and TRBJ1-1; D is unresolved. Germline V gene lookup returns CDR1 DFQATT and CDR2 SNEGSKA (reference sequence). The CDR3 has 15 amino acids. Trimming stripped 6 bases from V and 6 bases from J, with 23 bases between. CDR3: CSARRPAIDRAEAFF. CDR3 bases: TGCAGTGCCCGACGACCGGCTATCGATCGCGCTGAAGCTTTCTTT.

J is TRBJ2-3 and V is TRBV7-8, with TRBD2 matching over 10 bases. Trimming removed 0 bases from V and 7 bases from J; junction bases left unmatched: 4. The germline V gene encodes CDR1 SGHVS and CDR2 FQNEAQ. The CDR3 runs 15 residues. This CDR3 reads CASSLAGLALNTQYF. The CDR3 nucleotides read TGTGCCAGCAGCTTAGCGGGACTAGCGCTAAATACGCAGTATTTT.

The V call is TRBV6-5, the J call TRBJ1-5; D unclear. Germline CDR1 MNHEY, CDR2 SVGAGI. There are 14 residues in the CDR3. The V gene lost 2 bases and the J gene lost 4 bases, with 9 bases spanning the gap. CDR3 sequence (DNA): TGTGCCAGCAGTTACGGGCAGGATAATCAGCCCCAGCATTTT. Translation gives CASSYGQDNQPQHF.

This clonotype was seen a few times. The chain carries TRBV10-3 and TRBJ2-7; 8 nucleotides match TRBD1. CDR1 is ENHRY, CDR2 SYGVKD, per germline. V dropped 2 bases and J dropped 1; count of bases not matched to a gene: 10. The CDR3 runs 17 residues. Here the CDR3 DNA reads TGTGCCATCAGTGAGACTAAATCTAGGACAGGGTCCTACGAGCAGTACTTC. This encodes CAISETKSRTGSYEQYF.

In its sample, this clonotype was seen a few times. This sequence joins TRBV20-1 and TRBJ2-3; 7 bases are shared with TRBD1. CDR1 and CDR2 (germline): DFQATT, SNEGSKA (reference sequence). The CDR3 extends over 17 amino acids. V shed 4 bases and J 0 bases; nucleotides not matched to a gene: 13. The CDR3, as DNA: TGCAGTGCTATCAACGTCGGGAAGACAGGGAGCACAGATACGCAGTATTTT. Protein product: CSAINVGKTGSTDTQYF.

This chain links TRBV20-1 with TRBJ2-1, with D tentatively TRBD2 (7 bases). Germline CDR1 is DFQATT and CDR2 is SNEGSKA (reference sequence). The V gene lost 1 base and the J gene lost 9 bases, with 25 bases spanning the gap. The CDR3 covers 17 residues. CDR3 in DNA: TGCAGTGCTAGAGCCCGGGCTGCGAGGGGGGGCGTGGCTGAGCAGTTCTTC. Residues: CSARARAARGGVAEQFF.

This clonotype was detected a few times. V is TRBV5-1 and J is TRBJ2-2; D is ambiguous. CDR1 is SGHRS, CDR2 YFSETQ, per germline. The CDR3 spans 12 residues. Trimming took off 6 bases at V and 5 bases at J, with 8 bases between the two ends. CDR3 bases: TGCGCCAGCACCATTGGGACCGGGGAGCTGTTTTTT. Residues: CASTIGTGELFF.

This clonotype has only a few counts. The rearrangement links TRBV7-8 to TRBJ1-5, with D maybe TRBD1 (6 bases). Germline V gives CDR1 SGHVS, CDR2 FQNEAQ. The CDR3 spans 15 residues. Trimming pared 3 bases from V and 0 bases from J, leaving 9 bases between. The CDR3 is CASSLQGYSNQPQHF. The CDR3 coding sequence is TGTGCCAGCAGCTTGCAGGGGTATAGCAATCAGCCCCAGCATTTT.

This clonotype occurred many times. The chain has TRBV4-1 and TRBJ2-5, with D uncertain. V was clipped by 3 bases and J by 2 bases, with 10 bases between them. Germline lookup yields CDR1 MGHRA and CDR2 YSYEKL. The CDR3 runs to 14 residues. The CDR3 reads CASSQDQTQETQYF. The CDR3 region has the DNA TGCGCCAGCAGCCAGGACCAGACTCAAGAGACCCAGTACTTC.